This TCR beta chain appears in the sequencing data of a study of CXCR3-negative and CXCR3-positive naive CD8 T cells. Study-wide points: Fresh PBMCs went into most assays, and CXCR3 expression partly declined after cryopreservation.

The CDR3 is 15 residues long. Germline values: CDR1 LNHDA, CDR2 SQIVND (reference sequence). Via 5' RACE with UMI labels, TRB cDNA libraries were prepared. TCRdb reprocessed the 5' RACE reads and reports one entry per CDR3 protein, with no DNA. This listing includes about 43,000 distinct CDR3 sequences. CD8+ T cell subsets were each sorted in triplicate, 250,000 to 300,000 cells apiece. About this clonotype itself: What it recognizes is unknown.

The material sequenced was memory CD8+ T cells from blood. The chain couples TRBV19 to TRBJ2-1; TCRdb's assignment of TRBD2 cannot be checked, as there is no DNA. The sequence was obtained from a human donor in good health. Some clones in this sample may be carry-over from other donors' samples. CDR3 sequence: CASSISGRSYNEQFF.